This TCR beta chain derives from a study of T cells after yellow fever vaccination (dated by TCRdb to the late 2010s). Describing the broader study: The SMART-Seq v4 Ultra Low Input RNA kit was used to prepare libraries from fractions with low cell numbers. To follow T-cell clones before and after primary and booster YFV17D yellow fever vaccination, bulk TCR alpha and beta repertoires were sequenced over time. Blood samples were taken at several timepoints before and after primary and secondary immunization, and bulk PBMC replicates and cell subsets were isolated. Two healthy male donors made up the cohort, one aged 18 to 29 years and the other aged 30 to 39 years.

Taken from cysteine to phenylalanine, the CDR3 has 15 residues. The CDR3 DNA has 45 bases and is translated from base 1. CDR1 and CDR2 are drawn from the germline V gene: SNHLY, FYNNEI. V and J lose 9 bases and 0 bases, and a span of 15 bases separates them. TCR cDNA was made using 5'RACE template switching, a step that added a universal primer site and unique molecular identifiers. cDNA synthesis was primed from both the TCR alpha and TCR beta constant segments. Libraries were amplified in two PCR steps, with sample barcodes and sequencing adapters added in the second step. Sequencing of libraries was done on Illumina HiSeq 2500 (2x100 bp) or NovaSeq (2x150 bp). In the authors' own workflow: MIGEC handled demultiplexing of reads and collapsing into UMI consensus sequences, while MiXCR performed V(D)J alignment. Using edgeR on replicate PBMC samples, clonotypes were called vaccine-responding if FDR was below 0.01 and the log2 fold change was above 5 up to day 15. CD4 or CD8 identity was assigned to each bulk clonotype according to whether the clonotype was present at higher abundance in the sequenced CD4 repertoire or the sequenced CD8 repertoire. The public sequencing data were trimmed at Q25 with fastp and processed into clonotypes with MiXCR by TCRdb, which kept only in-frame beta chains. Each CDR3 protein appears once, grouped with its most common genes and DNA. The V and J calls come from TCRdb's annotation, not from the publication. Counted in this sample were under 200,000 distinct CDR3 sequences; around 7.2% of them appeared once. The ten largest clones add up to approximately 2.5% of the sample.

The investigation overall reported the following: A small fraction of clonotypes appeared in both the CD4 and CD8 compartments, likely as a result of convergent recombination. The study included only a couple of donors, which limits how far the findings can be generalized. Most clones expanded after primary vaccination were re-detected after the booster (around 96% of CD4 and more than 70% of CD8), suggesting broad memory maintenance. Computational filtering was needed because FACS-sorted repertoires could contain abundant contaminating clonotypes from the bulk population. The secondary T-cell response was found to be weaker but faster than the primary response, with a peak reached on day 5 rather than on day 15.

Details on this clonotype: Its cognate antigen has yet to be identified. Per-base quality was not reported, and no clone a single base away is much larger than it.

The intended sense of this specimen's treatment or condition label: live attenuated yellow fever vaccine strain. PBMCs were isolated from peripheral blood using a standard Ficoll-Paque protocol. CD4 and CD8 T-cell fractions were isolated with Dynabeads CD4 and CD8 positive selection kits. RNA was extracted with TriZol from bulk PBMCs, CD4 and CD8 fractions, and dextramer-positive and dextramer-negative fractions. The source is a man aged 18-30 years who received the YFV17D yellow fever vaccine. The specimen was CD4+ T cells sorted from PBMCs, collected more than 4 days after the first yellow fever vaccination. This sequence uses TRBV2 and TRBJ2-1; 6 matching bases give a weak D call of TRBD2. The DNA is TGTGCCAGTGGGTTTCAGGGAGGCTCCTACAATGAGCAGTTCTTC. It codes for CASGFQGGSYNEQFF.